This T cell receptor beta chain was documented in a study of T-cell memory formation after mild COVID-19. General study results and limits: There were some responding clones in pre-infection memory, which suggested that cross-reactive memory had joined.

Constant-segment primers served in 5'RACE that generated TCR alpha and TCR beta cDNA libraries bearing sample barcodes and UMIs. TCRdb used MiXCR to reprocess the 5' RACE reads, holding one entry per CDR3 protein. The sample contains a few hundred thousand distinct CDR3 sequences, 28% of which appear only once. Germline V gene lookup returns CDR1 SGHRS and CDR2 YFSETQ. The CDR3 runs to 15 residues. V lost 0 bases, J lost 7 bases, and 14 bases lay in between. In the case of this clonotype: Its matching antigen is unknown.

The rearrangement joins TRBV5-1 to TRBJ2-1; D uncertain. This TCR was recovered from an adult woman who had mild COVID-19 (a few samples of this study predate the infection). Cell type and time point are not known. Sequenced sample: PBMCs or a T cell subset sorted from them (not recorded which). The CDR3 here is CASSLGVPPRNEQFF. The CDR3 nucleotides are TGCGCCAGCAGCTTGGGAGTTCCGCCTCGGAATGAGCAGTTCTTC.